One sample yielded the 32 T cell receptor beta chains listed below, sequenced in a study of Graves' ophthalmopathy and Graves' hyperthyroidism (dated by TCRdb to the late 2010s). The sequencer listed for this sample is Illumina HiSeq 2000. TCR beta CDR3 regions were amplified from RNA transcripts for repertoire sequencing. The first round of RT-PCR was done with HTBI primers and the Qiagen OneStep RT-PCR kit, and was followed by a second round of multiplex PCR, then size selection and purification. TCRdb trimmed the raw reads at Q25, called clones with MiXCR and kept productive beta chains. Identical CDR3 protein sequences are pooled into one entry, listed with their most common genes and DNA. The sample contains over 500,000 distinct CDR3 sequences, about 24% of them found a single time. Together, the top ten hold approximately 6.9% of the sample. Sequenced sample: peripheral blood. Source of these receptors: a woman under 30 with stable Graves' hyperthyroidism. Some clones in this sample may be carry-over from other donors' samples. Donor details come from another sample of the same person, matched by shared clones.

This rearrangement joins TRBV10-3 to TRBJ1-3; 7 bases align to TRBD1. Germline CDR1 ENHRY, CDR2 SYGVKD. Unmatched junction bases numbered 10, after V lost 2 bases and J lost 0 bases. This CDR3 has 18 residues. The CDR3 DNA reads TGTGCCATCAGTGAGCCAAGGGGGCGTGATCTCTCTGGAAACACCATATATTTT. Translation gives CAISEPRGRDLSGNTIYF.

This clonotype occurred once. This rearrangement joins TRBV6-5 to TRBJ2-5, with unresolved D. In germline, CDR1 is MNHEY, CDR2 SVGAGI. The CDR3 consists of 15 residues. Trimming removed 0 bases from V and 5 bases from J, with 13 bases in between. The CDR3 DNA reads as TGTGCCAGCAGTTACTCGATTGGCCTACTCGAGACCCAGTACTTC. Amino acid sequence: CASSYSIGLLETQYF.

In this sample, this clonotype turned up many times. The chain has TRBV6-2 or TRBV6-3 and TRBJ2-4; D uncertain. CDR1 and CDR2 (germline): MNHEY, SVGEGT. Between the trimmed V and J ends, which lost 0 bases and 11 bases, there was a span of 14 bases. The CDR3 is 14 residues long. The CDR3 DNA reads TGTGCCAGCAGTTACTCGGTTTCGCGACACTTTCAGTACTTC. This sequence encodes CASSYSVSRHFQYF.

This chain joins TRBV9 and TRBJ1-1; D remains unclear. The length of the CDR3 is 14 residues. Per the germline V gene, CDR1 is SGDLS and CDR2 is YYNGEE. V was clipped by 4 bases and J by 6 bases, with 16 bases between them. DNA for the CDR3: TGTGCCAGCAGCAGCTCCTCGGGGATCTCTGAAGCTTTCTTT. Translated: CASSSSSGISEAFF.

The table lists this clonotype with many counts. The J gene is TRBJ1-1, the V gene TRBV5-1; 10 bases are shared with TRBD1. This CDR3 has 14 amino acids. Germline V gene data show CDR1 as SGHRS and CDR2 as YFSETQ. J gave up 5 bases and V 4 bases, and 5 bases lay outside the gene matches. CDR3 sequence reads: CASSLDRGRTEAFF. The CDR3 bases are TGCGCCAGCAGCCTAGACAGGGGGCGAACTGAAGCTTTCTTT.

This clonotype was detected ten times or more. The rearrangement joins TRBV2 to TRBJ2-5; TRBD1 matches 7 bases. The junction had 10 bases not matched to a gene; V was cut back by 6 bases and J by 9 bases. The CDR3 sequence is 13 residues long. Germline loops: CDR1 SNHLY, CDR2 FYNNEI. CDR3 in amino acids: CASSTTGVGAQYF. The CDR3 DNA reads TGTGCCAGCAGCACCACAGGGGTCGGGGCCCAGTACTTC.

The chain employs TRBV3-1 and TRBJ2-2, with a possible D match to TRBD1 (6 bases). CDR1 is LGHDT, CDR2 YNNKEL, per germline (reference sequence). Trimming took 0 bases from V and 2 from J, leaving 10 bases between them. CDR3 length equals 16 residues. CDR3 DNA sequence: TGTGCCAGCAGCCAAGATCGGGACAACAACACCGGGGAGCTGTTTTTT. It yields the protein CASSQDRDNNTGELFF.

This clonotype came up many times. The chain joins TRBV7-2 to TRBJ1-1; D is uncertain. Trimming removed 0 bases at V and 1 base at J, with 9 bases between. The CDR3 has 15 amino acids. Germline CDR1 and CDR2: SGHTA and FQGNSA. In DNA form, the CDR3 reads TGTGCCAGCAGCTTAGCGCCACAGCCGAACACTGAAGCTTTCTTT. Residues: CASSLAPQPNTEAFF.

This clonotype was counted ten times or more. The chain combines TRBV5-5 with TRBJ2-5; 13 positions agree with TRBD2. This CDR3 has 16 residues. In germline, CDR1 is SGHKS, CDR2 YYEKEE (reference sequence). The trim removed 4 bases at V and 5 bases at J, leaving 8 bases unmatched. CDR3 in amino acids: CASSADGLAGDETQYF. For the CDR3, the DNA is TGTGCCAGCAGCGCGGACGGACTAGCGGGAGATGAGACCCAGTACTTC.

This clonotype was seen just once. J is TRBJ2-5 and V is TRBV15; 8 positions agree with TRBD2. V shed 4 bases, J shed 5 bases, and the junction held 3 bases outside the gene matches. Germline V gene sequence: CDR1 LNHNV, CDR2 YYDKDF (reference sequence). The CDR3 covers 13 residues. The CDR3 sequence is CATSTGGGETQYF. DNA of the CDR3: TGTGCCACCAGCACCGGGGGGGGCGAGACCCAGTACTTC.

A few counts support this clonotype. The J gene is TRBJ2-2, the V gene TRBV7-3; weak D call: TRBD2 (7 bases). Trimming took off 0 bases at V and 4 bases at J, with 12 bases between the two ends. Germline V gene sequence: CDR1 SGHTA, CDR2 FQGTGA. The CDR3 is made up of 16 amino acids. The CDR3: CASSLTAGAGTGELFF. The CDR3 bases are TGTGCCAGCAGCTTAACGGCGGGGGCGGGCACCGGGGAGCTGTTTTTT.

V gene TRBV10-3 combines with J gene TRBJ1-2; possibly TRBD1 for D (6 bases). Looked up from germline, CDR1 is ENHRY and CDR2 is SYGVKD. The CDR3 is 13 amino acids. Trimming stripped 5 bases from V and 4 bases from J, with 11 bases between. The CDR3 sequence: CAISNREGYGYTF. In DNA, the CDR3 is TGTGCCATCAGTAACAGGGAAGGCTATGGCTACACCTTC.

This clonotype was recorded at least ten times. Here the CDR3 DNA reads TGTGCCAGCAGCTCCGACCTCGTGGGCTACGAGCAGTACTTC. As protein: CASSSDLVGYEQYF. V is TRBV28 and J is TRBJ2-7; D unclear. Germline V CDR1 and CDR2: MDHEN, SYDVKM. V dropped 6 bases and J dropped 3 bases, with 15 bases sitting between them. There are 14 residues in the CDR3.

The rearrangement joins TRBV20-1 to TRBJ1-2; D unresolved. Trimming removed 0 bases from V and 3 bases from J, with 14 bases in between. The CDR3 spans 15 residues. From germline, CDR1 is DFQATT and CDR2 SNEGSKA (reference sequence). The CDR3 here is CSARDHGTGDYGYTF. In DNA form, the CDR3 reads TGCAGTGCTAGAGATCATGGAACGGGAGACTATGGCTACACCTTC.

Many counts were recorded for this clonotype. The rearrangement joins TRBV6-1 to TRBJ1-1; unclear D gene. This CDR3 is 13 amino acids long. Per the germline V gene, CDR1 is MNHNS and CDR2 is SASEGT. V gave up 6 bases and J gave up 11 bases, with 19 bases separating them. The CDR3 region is CASSSVVGAPAFF. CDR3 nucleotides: TGTGCCAGCAGCTCGGTGGTCGGCGCCCCTGCTTTCTTT.

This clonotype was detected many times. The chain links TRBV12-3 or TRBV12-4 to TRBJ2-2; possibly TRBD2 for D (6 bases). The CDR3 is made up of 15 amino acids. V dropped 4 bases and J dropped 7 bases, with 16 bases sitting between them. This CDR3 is CASSSQTPGVGELFF. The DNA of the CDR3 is TGTGCCAGCAGTTCACAGACCCCGGGGGTCGGGGAGCTGTTTTTT.

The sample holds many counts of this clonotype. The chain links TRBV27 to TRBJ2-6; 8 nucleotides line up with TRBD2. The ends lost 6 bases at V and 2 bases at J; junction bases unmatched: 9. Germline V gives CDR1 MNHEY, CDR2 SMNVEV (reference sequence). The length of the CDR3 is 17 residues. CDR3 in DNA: TGTGCCAGCAGCAAAAGCGGGAGCGGTCCTGGGGCCAACGTCCTGACTTTC. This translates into CASSKSGSGPGANVLTF.

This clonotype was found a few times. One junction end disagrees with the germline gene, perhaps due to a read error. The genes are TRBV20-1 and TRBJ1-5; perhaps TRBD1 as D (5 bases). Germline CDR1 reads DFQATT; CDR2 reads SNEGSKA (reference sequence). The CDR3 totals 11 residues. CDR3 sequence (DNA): TGCAGTGCTGCCCCCCTGGACACCACGTATTTT. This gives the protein CSAAPLDTTYF.

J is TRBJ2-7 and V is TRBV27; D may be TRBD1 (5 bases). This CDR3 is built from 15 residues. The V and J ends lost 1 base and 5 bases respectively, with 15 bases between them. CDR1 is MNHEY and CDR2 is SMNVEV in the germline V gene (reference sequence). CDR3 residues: CASSLYRQNHHEQYF. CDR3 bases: TGTGCCAGCAGTTTATATCGACAGAACCACCACGAGCAGTACTTC.

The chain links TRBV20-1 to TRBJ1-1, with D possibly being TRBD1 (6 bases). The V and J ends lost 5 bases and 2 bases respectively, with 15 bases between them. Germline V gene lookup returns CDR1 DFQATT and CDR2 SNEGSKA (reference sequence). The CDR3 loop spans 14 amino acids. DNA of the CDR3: TGCAGTGCTCCTACCCAGGGGTTTAACACTGAAGCTTTCTTT. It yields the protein CSAPTQGFNTEAFF.

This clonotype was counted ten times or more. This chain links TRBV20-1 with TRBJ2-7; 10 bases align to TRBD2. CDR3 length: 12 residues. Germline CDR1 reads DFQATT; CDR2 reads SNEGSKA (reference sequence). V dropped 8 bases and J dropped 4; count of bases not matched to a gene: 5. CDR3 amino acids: CSSPTSGYEQYF. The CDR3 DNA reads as TGCAGTTCCCCGACTAGCGGGTACGAGCAGTACTTC.

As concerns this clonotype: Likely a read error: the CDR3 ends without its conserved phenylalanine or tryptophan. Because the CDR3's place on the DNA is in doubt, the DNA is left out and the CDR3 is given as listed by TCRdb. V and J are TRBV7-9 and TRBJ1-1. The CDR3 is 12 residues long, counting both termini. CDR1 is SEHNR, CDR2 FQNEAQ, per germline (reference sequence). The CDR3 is CASSLGSLKLSL.

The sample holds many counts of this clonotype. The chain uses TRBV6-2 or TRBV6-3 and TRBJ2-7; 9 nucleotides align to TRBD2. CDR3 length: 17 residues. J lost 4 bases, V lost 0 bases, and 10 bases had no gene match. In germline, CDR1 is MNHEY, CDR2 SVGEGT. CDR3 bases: TGTGCCAGCAGTTACTCGATCCTCGCGGGGGGGAAATACGAGCAGTACTTC. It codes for CASSYSILAGGKYEQYF.

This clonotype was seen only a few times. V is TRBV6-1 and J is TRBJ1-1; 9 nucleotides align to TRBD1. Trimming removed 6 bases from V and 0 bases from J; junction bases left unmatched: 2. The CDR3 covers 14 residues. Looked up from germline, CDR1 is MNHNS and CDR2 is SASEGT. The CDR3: CASRDRGMNTEAFF. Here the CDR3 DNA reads TGTGCCAGCAGGGACAGGGGCATGAACACTGAAGCTTTCTTT.

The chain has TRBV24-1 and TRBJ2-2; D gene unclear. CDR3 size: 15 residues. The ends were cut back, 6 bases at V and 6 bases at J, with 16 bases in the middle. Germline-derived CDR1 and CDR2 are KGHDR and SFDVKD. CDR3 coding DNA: TGTGCCACCAGTAGCCGGAGCGTGGACGCCGGGGAGCTGTTTTTT. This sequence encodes CATSSRSVDAGELFF.

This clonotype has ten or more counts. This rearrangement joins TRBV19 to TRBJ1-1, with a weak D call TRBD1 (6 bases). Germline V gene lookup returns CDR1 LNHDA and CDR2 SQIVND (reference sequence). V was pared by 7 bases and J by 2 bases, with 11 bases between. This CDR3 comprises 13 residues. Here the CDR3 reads CASTVQGNTEAFF. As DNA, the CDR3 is TGTGCCAGTACCGTACAGGGTAACACTGAAGCTTTCTTT.

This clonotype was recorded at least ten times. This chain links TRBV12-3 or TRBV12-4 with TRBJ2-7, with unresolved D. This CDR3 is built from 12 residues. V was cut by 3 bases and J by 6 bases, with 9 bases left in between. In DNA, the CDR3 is TGTGCCAGCAGTTTTGCGTCAGGCGAGCAGTACTTC. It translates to CASSFASGEQYF.

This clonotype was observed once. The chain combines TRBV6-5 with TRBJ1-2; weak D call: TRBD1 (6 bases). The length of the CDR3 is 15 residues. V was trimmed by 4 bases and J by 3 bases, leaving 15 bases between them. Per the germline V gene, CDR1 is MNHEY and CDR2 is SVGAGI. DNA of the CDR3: TGTGCCAGCAGTTCCCAAGGGGGAGCGGACTATGGCTACACCTTC. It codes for CASSSQGGADYGYTF.

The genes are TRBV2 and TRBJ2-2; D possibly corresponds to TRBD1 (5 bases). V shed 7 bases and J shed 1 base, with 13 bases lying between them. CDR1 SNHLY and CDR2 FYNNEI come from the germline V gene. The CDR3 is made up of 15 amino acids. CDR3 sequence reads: CASTWGQGNTGELFF. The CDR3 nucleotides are TGTGCCAGCACATGGGGTCAGGGGAACACCGGGGAGCTGTTTTTT.

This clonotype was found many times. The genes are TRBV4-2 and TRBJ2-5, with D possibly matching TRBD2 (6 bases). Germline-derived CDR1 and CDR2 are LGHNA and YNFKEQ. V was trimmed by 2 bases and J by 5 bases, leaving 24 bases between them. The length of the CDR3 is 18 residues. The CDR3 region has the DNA TGTGCCAGCAGCCAACGGGGGAATATCGGGGGTTTTCAGGAGACCCAGTACTTC. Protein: CASSQRGNIGGFQETQYF.

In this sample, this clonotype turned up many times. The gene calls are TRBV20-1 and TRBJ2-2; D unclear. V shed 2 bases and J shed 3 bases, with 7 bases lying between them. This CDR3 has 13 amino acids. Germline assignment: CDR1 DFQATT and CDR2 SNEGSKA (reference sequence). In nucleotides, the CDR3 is TGCAGTGCTAGAAAGGGTTACACCGGGGAGCTGTTTTTT. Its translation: CSARKGYTGELFF.

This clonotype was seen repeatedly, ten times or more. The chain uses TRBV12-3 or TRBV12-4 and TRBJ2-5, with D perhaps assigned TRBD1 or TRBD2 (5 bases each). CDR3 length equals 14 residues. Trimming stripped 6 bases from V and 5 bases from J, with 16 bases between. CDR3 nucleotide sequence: TGTGCCAGCAGCCCCCAGGGTAGGAGGGAGACCCAGTACTTC. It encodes CASSPQGRRETQYF.